A single sample is the source of the 18 T cell receptor beta chains below, sequenced in a study of OX40 agonist ivuxolimab in advanced cancers. Libraries were built with the immunoSEQ multiplex PCR assay. The table comes from immuneACCESS by way of TCRdb, which keeps in-frame sequences with V and J called. Part of the clones is missing from these tables; in studies checked, under half for an unresolved V gene and the rest for unknown reasons. The sample records around 80,000 clones, 90% to 95% of which are singletons. In total, the top ten clones hold around 20% of the sample. Specimen: CD4+ or CD8+ T cells sorted from blood, collected in a trial of the OX40 agonist ivuxolimab. The receptor source for this set is an adult with an advanced solid tumor such as melanoma, head and neck, liver or kidney cancer.

Comments on this clone: Other DNA sequences in the sample encode the same CDR3. V is TRBV28 and J is TRBJ2-7; the D is unclear. Trimming cost V 3 bases and J 1 base, with 13 bases left between them. This CDR3 is built from 15 residues. Germline lookup yields CDR1 MDHEN and CDR2 SYDVKM. CDR3 sequence: CASSLRRNPSYEQYF. Written as DNA, the CDR3 is TGTGCCAGCAGTTTGCGGCGGAACCCATCCTACGAGCAGTACTTC.

The rearrangement uses TRBV27 and TRBJ1-6, with TRBD1 as a possible D gene (5 bases). Trimming shortened V by 1 base and J by 8 bases, and 18 bases separated the two germline ends. Per the germline V gene, CDR1 is MNHEY and CDR2 is SMNVEV (reference sequence). This CDR3 is 17 amino acids long. CDR3 in amino acids: CASSLLFWGNRDSPLHF. The CDR3 nucleotides read TGTGCCAGCAGTTTATTATTCTGGGGGAATCGAGATTCACCCCTCCACTTT.

This sequence joins TRBV4-1 and TRBJ1-5; 7 positions match TRBD1. The CDR3 length is 15 residues. From germline, CDR1 is MGHRA and CDR2 YSYEKL. The J segment lost 0 bases and the V segment lost 4 bases, leaving 3 bases of the junction unmatched. The CDR3 DNA reads as TGCGCCAGCAGCCCCCGACAGGGTAGCAATCAGCCCCAGCATTTT. It translates to CASSPRQGSNQPQHF.

The chain recombines TRBV27 with TRBJ2-7, with a possible D match to TRBD2 (6 bases). The germline V gene encodes CDR1 MNHEY and CDR2 SMNVEV (reference sequence). This CDR3 comprises 17 residues. The ends were cut back, 0 bases at V and 5 bases at J, with 20 bases in the middle. For the CDR3, the DNA is TGTGCCAGCAGTTTATCGGGGGGAAGGGAGCTTCCCCACGAGCAGTACTTC. It encodes CASSLSGGRELPHEQYF.

This clone was observed a handful of times. V and J are TRBV19 and TRBJ1-4, with D unresolved. Trimming shortened V by 5 bases and J by 8 bases, and 12 bases separated the two germline ends. Germline lookup yields CDR1 LNHDA and CDR2 SQIVND (reference sequence). The CDR3 is 13 residues long. The CDR3 sequence is CASSLAGREKLFF. CDR3 bases: TGTGCCAGTAGTCTCGCGGGAAGGGAAAAACTGTTTTTT.

This chain uses TRBV7-9 with TRBJ1-2; possibly TRBD1 for D (6 bases). The CDR3 sequence is 15 residues long. Germline CDR1 and CDR2: SEHNR and FQNEAQ (reference sequence). Trimming cost V 2 bases and J 8 bases, with 18 bases left between them. The CDR3 DNA is TGTGCCAGCAGCTTATCCGGAGGGGGTGATATGGGCTACACCTTC. Amino acids: CASSLSGGGDMGYTF. The whole variable domain, remainder taken from reference TRBV7-9 and TRBJ1-2, is DTGVSQNPRHKITKRGQNVTFRCDPISEHNRLYWYRQTLGQGPEFLTYFQNEAQLEKSRLLSDRFSAERPKGSFSTLEIQRTEQGDSAMYLCASSLSGGGDMGYTFGSGTRLTVV.

The chain is built from TRBV4-1 and TRBJ1-2, with no clear D. CDR1 MGHRA and CDR2 YSYEKL come from the germline V gene. The CDR3 loop spans 14 amino acids. V lost 8 bases, J lost 4 bases, and 17 bases lay in between. The CDR3 DNA is TGCGCCAGCTTACCAGAACAGAATATCTATGGCTACACCTTC. Protein sequence: CASLPEQNIYGYTF.

The CDR3 region is CASSPTGSYNSPLHF. In DNA form, the CDR3 reads TGTGCCAGCAGCCCCACAGGTTCCTATAATTCACCCCTCCACTTT. This chain uses TRBV5-6 with TRBJ1-6; TRBD1 is a possible D gene (5 bases). Germline CDR1 is SGHDT and CDR2 is YYEEEE. The CDR3 has 15 amino acids. With 4 bases removed from V and 1 base from J, the gap between germline ends came to 9 bases.

The chain has TRBV5-6 and TRBJ1-3; D might be TRBD1 (5 bases). The CDR3 loop spans 14 amino acids. V shed 3 bases and J shed 1 base, with 8 bases lying between them. The V gene's germline CDR1 is SGHDT and CDR2 YYEEEE. This CDR3 is CASSYGGSGNTIYF. The CDR3 region has the DNA TGTGCCAGCAGCTACGGGGGGTCTGGAAACACCATATATTTT.

The gene calls are TRBV7-9 and TRBJ1-2; D possibly corresponds to TRBD1 (5 bases). The CDR3 covers 14 residues. V was pared by 1 base and J by 5 bases, with 11 bases between. The germline CDR1 and CDR2 sequences are SEHNR and FQNEAQ (reference sequence). The CDR3: CASSLGGVYYGYTF. The CDR3 DNA follows: TGTGCCAGCAGCTTAGGAGGGGTATATTATGGCTACACCTTC.

The CDR3 here is CASRPSAGGVGQFF. CDR3 DNA sequence: TGTGCCAGCAGACCTTCAGCGGGAGGTGTGGGGCAGTTCTTC. The chain joins TRBV28 to TRBJ2-1; 9 bases are a match to TRBD2. Germline loops: CDR1 MDHEN, CDR2 SYDVKM. CDR3 size: 14 residues. Trimming took 6 bases from V and 12 from J; bases not matched to a gene: 12.

For the CDR3, the DNA is TGTGCCAGCGGAGCCGGGACAGGGTCCTACGAGCAGTACTTC. Its protein is CASGAGTGSYEQYF. V and J are TRBV9 and TRBJ2-7; 9 bases are a match to TRBD1. This CDR3 contains 14 residues. With V trimmed by 7 bases and J by 1 base, 6 bases remained unmatched. Germline CDR1 is SGDLS and CDR2 is YYNGEE.

The gene calls are TRBV11-2 and TRBJ2-1; 10 bases line up with TRBD2. This CDR3 contains 14 residues. Per the germline V gene, CDR1 is SGHAT and CDR2 is FQNNGV. The J segment lost 7 bases and the V segment lost 5 bases, leaving 5 bases of the junction unmatched. The CDR3 protein is CASSMSGGANEQFF. The CDR3 DNA sequence: TGTGCCAGCAGCATGAGCGGGGGGGCGAATGAGCAGTTCTTC. Variable domain in full (rest from reference TRBV11-2 and TRBJ2-1): EAGVAQSPRYKIIEKRQSVAFWCNPISGHATLYWYQQILGQGPKLLIQFQNNGVVDDSQLPKDRFSAERLKGVDSTLKIQPAKLEDSAVYLCASSMSGGANEQFFGPGTRLTVL.

The chain employs TRBV4-3 and TRBJ2-3; 8 bases are a match to TRBD2. The trim removed 0 bases at V and 6 bases at J, leaving 8 bases unmatched. The length of the CDR3 is 16 residues. Germline assignment: CDR1 LGHNA and CDR2 YSLEER. The CDR3 is CASSQDRAGGSDTQYF. CDR3 in DNA: TGCGCCAGCAGCCAAGATAGGGCGGGAGGTTCGGATACGCAGTATTTT.

The chain uses TRBV4-1 and TRBJ2-3, with D unclear. CDR1 and CDR2 from the germline V gene are MGHRA and YSYEKL. V was pared by 1 base and J by 2 bases, with 10 bases between. The CDR3 consists of 15 residues. CDR3 coding DNA: TGCGCCAGCAGCCAAGGCTCTAGGGTCACAGATACGCAGTATTTT. Protein product: CASSQGSRVTDTQYF.

The rearrangement joins TRBV28 to TRBJ2-4; 8 nucleotides line up with TRBD2. Germline CDR1 reads MDHEN; CDR2 reads SYDVKM. CDR3 length: 16 amino acids. V was clipped by 3 bases and J by 5 bases; unmatched bases: 9. The CDR3 DNA reads TGTGCCAGCAGTTTCTGGCCGGGGACTAGAGAAAACATTCAGTACTTC. Protein sequence: CASSFWPGTRENIQYF.

This sequence joins TRBV13 and TRBJ1-6; D call uncertain. CDR3 size: 16 residues. Germline CDR1 is PRHDT and CDR2 is FYEKMQ (reference sequence). V lost 4 bases and J 0 bases, leaving 10 bases between the germline ends. The CDR3 region has the DNA TGTGCCAGCAGCTCTGTCCAGAGCTCCTATAATTCACCCCTCCACTTT. Its translation: CASSSVQSSYNSPLHF.

The chain couples TRBV2 to TRBJ1-1; a weak D match, TRBD1 (5 bases). V was clipped by 7 bases and J by 4 bases, with 13 bases between them. This CDR3 has 13 residues. Per the germline V gene, CDR1 is SNHLY and CDR2 is FYNNEI. The CDR3 protein is CASTRGVGTEAFF. CDR3 coding DNA: TGTGCCAGCACCCGGGGCGTCGGCACTGAAGCTTTCTTT.